This passage covers 5 T cell receptor beta chains from one sample sequenced in a study of shared clonotypes between healthy human individuals. The data were produced by immunoSEQ multiplex PCR, yet TCRdb's version contains in-frame clones alone and is incomplete. The sample includes about 2 million clones, 85% to 95% of them seen just once. Source material: naive CD4+ T cells sorted from blood. Subset meaning: CD45RA+ positively selected. These receptors were collected from a man aged 18 to 29 in good health.

This chain joins TRBV7-9 and TRBJ2-3; a possible D gene is TRBD1 (6 bases). This CDR3 spans 17 amino acids. The V end lost 5 bases, the J end lost 2 bases, and 20 bases lay between the germline ends. Germline assignment: CDR1 SEHNR and CDR2 FQNEAQ (reference sequence). The CDR3 sequence: CASSRTSWPGDTDTQYF. The CDR3 coding sequence is TGTGCCAGCAGCCGGACTTCGTGGCCAGGGGACACAGATACGCAGTATTTT.

The chain recombines TRBV5-1 with TRBJ2-3; 8 bases are a match to TRBD1. Looked up from germline, CDR1 is SGHRS and CDR2 is YFSETQ. The CDR3 has 16 amino acids. Germline trimming cut 2 bases from V and 0 bases from J; bases unmatched to any gene: 5. In DNA, the CDR3 is TGCGCCAGCAGCTTATGGACAGGGACTAGCACAGATACGCAGTATTTT. Translation: CASSLWTGTSTDTQYF.

The gene calls are TRBV10-3 and TRBJ2-7, with a tentative D call TRBD1 (5 bases). Trimming removed 6 bases from V and 3 bases from J, with 18 bases in between. Germline assignment: CDR1 ENHRY and CDR2 SYGVKD. The CDR3 consists of 15 residues. The CDR3 DNA reads as TGTGCCATCAGCCCTTCCGCAGGGATCCTCTACGAGCAGTACTTC. It codes for CAISPSAGILYEQYF.

The chain joins TRBV7-2 to TRBJ2-7; 8 bases line up with TRBD2. Germline V gene data show CDR1 as SGHTA and CDR2 as FQGNSA. Trimming removed 1 base from V and 3 bases from J; junction bases left unmatched: 5. CDR3 length: 15 amino acids. CDR3 region: CASSLGRLASYEQYF. CDR3 in DNA: TGTGCCAGCAGCTTAGGTCGACTAGCGAGCTACGAGCAGTACTTC.

V is TRBV5-1 and J is TRBJ1-1; a weak D match, TRBD1 (6 bases). In germline, CDR1 is SGHRS, CDR2 YFSETQ. Between the trimmed V and J ends, which lost 0 bases and 8 bases, there was a span of 14 bases. The CDR3 runs to 14 residues. Written as DNA, the CDR3 is TGCGCCAGCAGCTTGGACAGGGTTAACGGCGAAGCTTTCTTT. This encodes CASSLDRVNGEAFF.